Shown below are 5 T cell receptor beta chains from a single sample sequenced in a study of long-term antiretroviral therapy in people with HIV. Version v3.0 of the immunoSEQ assay ran at survey level. The assay was immunoSEQ multiplex PCR, and TCRdb's table has in-frame clones only and misses some. The sample carries about 28,000 clones, 65% to 85% recorded once. The sequenced sample was unsorted PBMCs, obtained 0.4 years after starting antiretroviral therapy. These TCRs come from a man between 18 and 29 years old with HIV.

V and J are TRBV5-6 and TRBJ2-7; 7 bases fit TRBD1. Germline values: CDR1 SGHDT, CDR2 YYEEEE. The CDR3 runs to 13 residues. J gave up 6 bases and V 0 bases, and 3 bases lay outside the gene matches. CDR3: CASSLGTGGEQYF. CDR3 DNA: TGTGCCAGCAGCTTGGGGACAGGCGGCGAGCAGTACTTC.

The chain uses TRBV2 and TRBJ1-2; 7 bases line up with TRBD1. This CDR3 contains 15 residues. The germline V gene has CDR1 SNHLY and CDR2 FYNNEI. V lost 2 bases and J lost 4; bases outside the gene matches: 7. The chain's CDR3 is CASSEWAGGSYGYTF. The CDR3 DNA sequence: TGTGCCAGCAGTGAATGGGCAGGGGGTTCCTATGGCTACACCTTC. The full variable domain, in which reference TRBV2 and TRBJ1-2 provide the parts outside the CDR3, is EPEVTQTPSHQVTQMGQEVILRCVPISNHLYFYWYRQILGQKVEFLVSFYNNEISEKSEIFDDQFSVERPDGSNFTLKIRSTKLEDSAMYFCASSEWAGGSYGYTFGSGTRLTVV.

The V and J genes are TRBV19 and TRBJ1-4, with D possibly TRBD1 on 5 matching bases. CDR1 LNHDA and CDR2 SQIVND come from the germline V gene (reference sequence). V lost 9 bases, J lost 8 bases, and 16 bases lay in between. The CDR3 runs 13 residues. This chain's CDR3 is CASRPGRGEKLFF. CDR3 coding DNA: TGTGCCAGCCGCCCGGGGCGAGGCGAAAAACTGTTTTTT.

The chain joins TRBV6-5 to TRBJ1-6, with 10 positions matching TRBD1. The V gene end was trimmed by 6 bases and the J gene end by 9 bases; junction bases not matched to a gene: 5. Looked up from germline, CDR1 is MNHEY and CDR2 is SVGAGI. This CDR3 has 14 amino acids. The CDR3 DNA is TGTGCCAGCAGGGGGACAGGGGCAACTTCACCCCTCCACTTT. Amino acid sequence: CASRGTGATSPLHF.

The chain is built from TRBV4-1 and TRBJ2-7; 11 positions agree with TRBD2. From germline, CDR1 is MGHRA and CDR2 YSYEKL. The V and J ends lost 5 bases and 2 bases, in that order; junction bases with no gene match: 5. This CDR3 has 15 residues. CDR3 bases: TGCGCCAGCAGCTCCAGACTAGCGGGGACCTACGAGCAGTACTTC. The encoded protein is CASSSRLAGTYEQYF.